A single sample is the source of the 6 T cell receptor beta chains below, sequenced in a study of cytomegalovirus exposure and HLA in healthy donors. The assay was immunoSEQ multiplex PCR, and TCRdb's table has in-frame clones only and misses some. The repertoire holds about 120,000 clones, about nine tenths seen once, with 1.5% to 2% in the top ten. Sequencing was done on a sample of PBMCs. The receptor set was obtained from a woman between 18 and 29 years old in good health and CMV-seronegative.

The chain uses TRBV29-1 and TRBJ2-7, with 7 bases fitting TRBD1. V dropped 6 bases and J dropped 2; count of bases not matched to a gene: 13. This CDR3 contains 15 residues. Germline V CDR1 and CDR2: SQVTM, ANQGSEA. The CDR3 sequence: CSVLRMTGRTYEQYF. DNA of the CDR3: TGCAGCGTCCTCCGAATGACAGGGCGGACCTACGAGCAGTACTTC.

The chain uses TRBV30 and TRBJ2-3, with D possibly TRBD2 on 5 matching bases. Per the germline V gene, CDR1 is GTSNPN and CDR2 is SVGIG (reference sequence). V was cut by 2 bases and J by 5 bases, with 14 bases left in between. CDR3 length: 14 residues. The CDR3, as DNA: TGTGCCTGGAGTCTCCTCGGGGTTGAAGATACGCAGTATTTT. Amino acids: CAWSLLGVEDTQYF.

The chain links TRBV27 to TRBJ1-1; TRBD1 agrees at 7 bases. CDR1 MNHEY and CDR2 SMNVEV come from the germline V gene (reference sequence). The CDR3 has 13 amino acids. V lost 11 bases to trimming and J lost 1 base; unmatched junction nucleotides: 7. The CDR3 DNA follows: TGTGCCTCGGGACAGACCACGAACACTGAAGCTTTCTTT. Its protein is CASGQTTNTEAFF.

This chain uses TRBV18 with TRBJ1-5; the D gene is possibly TRBD1 (5 bases). The germline V and J ends were trimmed by 3 bases and 4 bases, with 10 bases remaining between them. The V gene's germline CDR1 is KGHSH and CDR2 LQKENI. The CDR3 loop spans 14 amino acids. CDR3 protein: CASSPRVGNQPQHF. The CDR3 region has the DNA TGTGCCAGCTCACCCAGGGTTGGGAATCAGCCCCAGCATTTT.

The rearrangement uses TRBV11-2 and TRBJ2-7; possible D gene TRBD1, 5 bases. Germline values: CDR1 SGHAT, CDR2 FQNNGV. The V gene lost 0 bases and the J gene lost 1 base, with 7 bases spanning the gap. The CDR3 sequence is 14 residues long. In DNA, the CDR3 is TGTGCCAGCAGCTTAGAGCGACAGTCCTACGAGCAGTACTTC. This translates into CASSLERQSYEQYF.

Only one count was recorded for this clone. The rearrangement joins TRBV29-1 to TRBJ1-2; 9 bases fit TRBD1. This CDR3 has 15 residues. V trimming: 4 bases; J trimming: 0 bases; junction bases outside the gene matches: 6. The germline V gene encodes CDR1 SQVTM and CDR2 ANQGSEA. The CDR3 DNA sequence: TGCAGCGTTGTCGGACAGGGGACTTCTAACTATGGCTACACCTTC. Translation gives CSVVGQGTSNYGYTF.